These T cell receptor beta chains were read from a single sample in a study of Ad26.COV2.S vaccination and SARS-CoV-2 variants. This table comes from immunoSEQ multiplex PCR, and its TCRdb copy is limited to in-frame clones, with some not included. The data contain a few hundred thousand clones, 75% to 95% of them singletons. The material sequenced was peripheral blood, taken in a trial of Ad26.COV2.S vaccine versus placebo. The source is a person between 18 and 65 years old who received the Ad26.COV2.S COVID-19 vaccine or a placebo. Each CDR3 is given with its conserved first and last residue. The D gene is left open where the match is weak. Some rows mark clone size as missing; the rest say once, few, many or name a class of expanded clone.

V gene	clone size	D gene	J gene	CDR3 protein	CDR3 DNA
TRBV19	NA	TRBD1	TRBJ1-2	CASSIRTGIYGYTF	TGTGCCAGTAGTATCCGGACAGGGATCTATGGCTACACCTTC
TRBV15	NA	TRBD2	TRBJ2-5	CATSRAAGGQETQYF	TGTGCCACCAGCAGGGCGGCGGGAGGGCAAGAGACCCAGTACTTC
TRBV4-1	NA	TRBD2	TRBJ2-2	CASSGLAEALNTGELFF	TGCGCCAGCAGCGGGCTAGCGGAGGCCCTAAACACCGGGGAGCTGTTTTTT
TRBV4-2	NA	TRBD1	TRBJ1-1	CASRTGTANTEAFF	TGTGCCAGCAGAACCGGGACAGCGAACACTGAAGCTTTCTTT
TRBV5-1	once	NA	TRBJ1-6	CASSLDRDNSPLHF	TGCGCCAGCAGCTTGGACAGAGATAATTCACCCCTCCACTTT
TRBV7-9	NA	TRBD2	TRBJ2-1	CASSRSGRAPNEQFF	TGTGCCAGCAGCCGTAGCGGGAGGGCCCCAAATGAGCAGTTCTTC
TRBV19	NA	NA	TRBJ2-3	CASSRYAGTDTQYF	TGTGCCAGTAGCCGTTATGCGGGGACAGATACGCAGTATTTT
TRBV5-4	NA	NA	TRBJ2-7	CASSKGASGSYEQYF	TGTGCCAGCAGTAAGGGGGCTAGCGGCTCCTACGAGCAGTACTTC
TRBV4-3	once	TRBD1	TRBJ1-1	CASSQGPTGITEAFF	TGCGCCAGCAGCCAAGGGCCGACAGGGATCACTGAAGCTTTCTTT
TRBV6-1	few	NA	TRBJ2-1	CASSAAGSYNEQFF	TGTGCCAGCAGTGCAGCAGGTTCCTACAATGAGCAGTTCTTC
TRBV27	NA	NA	TRBJ2-2	CASSLLENTGELFF	TGTGCCAGCAGTTTATTGGAGAACACCGGGGAGCTGTTTTTT
TRBV29-1	NA	TRBD1	TRBJ1-2	CSVEESGQGGLYGYTF	TGCAGCGTTGAAGAAAGTGGACAGGGAGGGCTATATGGCTACACCTTC
TRBV18	NA	TRBD1	TRBJ2-7	CASSSRTGSGEQYF	TGTGCCAGCTCATCGAGGACAGGGTCGGGGGAGCAGTACTTC
TRBV6-6	NA	NA	TRBJ1-2	CASSIDSPNAGGYTF	TGTGCCAGCAGTATAGACAGCCCCAATGCGGGGGGCTACACCTTC
TRBV7-3	NA	NA	TRBJ2-3	CASSSAGQSTDTQYF	TGTGCCAGCAGCTCCGCGGGACAGAGCACAGATACGCAGTATTTT
TRBV10-1	NA	TRBD2	TRBJ2-1	CASSLSGNPYNEQFF	TGCGCCAGCTCCCTTAGCGGGAACCCCTACAATGAGCAGTTCTTC
TRBV7-9	NA	NA	TRBJ2-7	CASSPSPYEQYF	TGTGCCAGCAGTCCGAGTCCCTACGAGCAGTACTTC
TRBV6-2/TRBV6-3	NA	NA	TRBJ1-5	CASSYAGDSNQPQHF	TGTGCCAGCAGTTACGCAGGCGATAGCAATCAGCCCCAGCATTTT
TRBV6-1	NA	TRBD1	TRBJ1-5	CASSEAATGLNQPQHF	TGTGCCAGCAGTGAAGCCGCGACAGGGCTTAATCAGCCCCAGCATTTT
TRBV5-6	NA	NA	TRBJ1-3	CASSLKAQGKGNTIYF	TGTGCCAGCAGCTTGAAGGCACAGGGTAAGGGAAACACCATATATTTT
TRBV6-5	few	TRBD2	TRBJ2-4	CASASSGSKNIQYF	TGTGCCAGCGCTTCTAGCGGTAGCAAAAACATTCAGTACTTC
TRBV11-2	NA	NA	TRBJ1-2	CASSLQTVNYGYTF	TGTGCCAGCAGCTTACAGACAGTTAACTATGGCTACACCTTC
TRBV9	NA	NA	TRBJ2-5	CASSPGSYQETQYF	TGTGCCAGCAGCCCGGGGAGTTACCAAGAGACCCAGTACTTC
TRBV28	NA	TRBD1	TRBJ2-5	CASSNRGQGLETQYF	TGTGCCAGCAGTAACCGAGGACAGGGATTGGAGACCCAGTACTTC
TRBV7-2	NA	NA	TRBJ1-1	CASSTGPPNTEAFF	TGTGCCAGCAGCACGGGACCGCCGAACACTGAAGCTTTCTTT
TRBV11-2	NA	NA	TRBJ2-7	CASSLGRGEQYF	TGTGCCAGCAGCTTAGGCAGGGGCGAGCAGTACTTC
TRBV6-6	NA	TRBD2	TRBJ2-1	CASSLGLAGPNEQFF	TGTGCCAGCAGTTTGGGACTAGCGGGACCCAATGAGCAGTTCTTC
TRBV27	once	TRBD1	TRBJ2-2	CASSVTGAGELFF	TGTGCCAGCAGCGTTACAGGGGCCGGGGAGCTGTTTTTT
TRBV9	NA	TRBD2	TRBJ2-1	CASSVGGTSGPNEQFF	TGTGCCAGCAGCGTAGGAGGGACTAGCGGGCCGAATGAGCAGTTCTTC
TRBV6-2/TRBV6-3	NA	TRBD1	TRBJ2-7	CASSPGQGAYEQYF	TGTGCCAGCAGTCCGGGACAGGGGGCTTACGAGCAGTACTTC
TRBV18	NA	TRBD2	TRBJ2-5	CASYWTSGQRETQYF	TGTGCCAGCTACTGGACTAGCGGTCAGCGGGAGACCCAGTACTTC
TRBV6-1	NA	NA	TRBJ2-1	CASSEGSYNEQFF	TGTGCCAGCAGTGAGGGTTCCTACAATGAGCAGTTCTTC
TRBV5-5	NA	TRBD2	TRBJ2-3	CASSLAAGETDTQYF	TGTGCCAGCAGCTTGGCTGCGGGAGAGACAGATACGCAGTATTTT
TRBV2	few	TRBD2	TRBJ2-1	CASSEEPPGLAGYNEQFF	TGTGCCAGCAGTGAAGAACCTCCGGGACTAGCGGGTTACAATGAGCAGTTCTTC
TRBV4-3	NA	TRBD2	TRBJ2-3	CASSQGGLAGVADTQYF	TGCGCCAGCAGCCAAGGGGGACTAGCGGGAGTAGCAGATACGCAGTATTTT
TRBV14	NA	NA	TRBJ1-1	CASSTRQTRGTEAFF	TGTGCCAGCAGCACCCGACAGACGCGAGGCACTGAAGCTTTCTTT
TRBV5-8	NA	NA	TRBJ1-1	CASSLGGGYLFEAFF	TGTGCCAGCAGCTTGGGGGGGGGTTACCTTTTTGAAGCTTTCTTT
TRBV2	once	NA	TRBJ2-7	CASSLSYEQYF	TGTGCCAGCAGTCTGTCCTACGAGCAGTACTTC
TRBV19	NA	TRBD2	TRBJ2-1	CASSATSGYNEQFF	TGTGCCAGTAGTGCGACTAGCGGGTACAATGAGCAGTTCTTC
TRBV2	once	NA	TRBJ2-4	CASSADSGFQYF	TGTGCCAGCAGTGCCGACTCGGGATTTCAGTACTTC
TRBV29-1	NA	NA	TRBJ2-7	CSVAFSPYEQYF	TGCAGCGTTGCCTTCTCTCCCTACGAGCAGTACTTC
TRBV10-1	few	NA	TRBJ1-1	CASSEAGRGDTEAFF	TGCGCCAGCAGTGAGGCCGGCAGAGGGGACACTGAAGCTTTCTTT
TRBV13	NA	NA	TRBJ2-1	CASSPSVSQEVDEQFF	TGTGCCAGCAGCCCTAGTGTTAGCCAAGAGGTGGATGAGCAGTTCTTC
TRBV9	NA	NA	TRBJ1-6	CASSVARYNSPLHF	TGTGCCAGCAGCGTAGCGCGGTATAATTCACCCCTCCACTTT
TRBV6-2/TRBV6-3	NA	TRBD2	TRBJ2-7	CASSPGGYEQYF	TGTGCCAGCAGCCCCGGGGGGTACGAGCAGTACTTC
TRBV5-4	NA	TRBD2	TRBJ2-3	CASSSARTSGRGDTQYF	TGTGCCAGCAGCTCGGCTAGGACTAGCGGGCGTGGAGATACGCAGTATTTT
TRBV9	NA	TRBD2	TRBJ2-7	CASSVGEGTLWHEQYF	TGTGCCAGCAGCGTAGGGGAGGGGACTCTTTGGCACGAGCAGTACTTC
TRBV6-5	NA	TRBD2	TRBJ2-3	CASSLGLAEVTQYF	TGTGCCAGCAGCCTCGGACTAGCGGAAGTCACGCAGTATTTT
TRBV5-1	once	NA	TRBJ2-3	CASSLGADTDTQYF	TGCGCCAGCAGCTTGGGAGCGGACACAGATACGCAGTATTTT
TRBV4-1	NA	TRBD2	TRBJ2-7	CASSQEGNPGTSGLGRYEQYF	TGCGCCAGCAGCCAAGAGGGGAACCCCGGGACTAGCGGCCTGGGTAGATACGAGCAGTACTTC
TRBV6-1	NA	TRBD1	TRBJ1-5	CASSVGTGGGYDNQPQHF	TGTGCCAGCAGTGTCGGGACAGGGGGTGGTTACGACAATCAGCCCCAGCATTTT
TRBV28	once	NA	TRBJ1-6	CASTNYNSPLHF	TGTGCCAGTACAAACTATAATTCACCCCTCCACTTT
TRBV29-1	NA	TRBD2	TRBJ2-7	CSVGGLAGYEQYF	TGCAGCGTTGGGGGACTAGCGGGTTACGAGCAGTACTTC